The 24 T cell receptor beta chains presented below share a single source sample, sequenced in a study of response to subunit inactivated influenza vaccine. TCRdb reanalysed the RT-PCR reads using MiXCR and keeps one entry per CDR3 protein. The table has under 500,000 distinct CDR3 sequences, approximately 11% seen once. This specimen consisted of PBMCs from blood, obtained roughly 48 days after vaccination. Receptor source: a man aged 50 to 59 who received an inactivated influenza vaccine.

This clonotype was seen a handful of times. V gene TRBV5-1 combines with J gene TRBJ2-1; maybe TRBD2 (6 bases). CDR3 length: 18 residues. Germline CDR1 SGHRS, CDR2 YFSETQ. V gave up 1 base and J gave up 1 base, with 18 bases separating them. The CDR3 region is CASSLIRSRDLSYNEQFF. DNA for the CDR3: TGCGCCAGCAGCTTGATCAGATCCCGGGACTTATCCTACAATGAGCAGTTCTTC.

This rearrangement joins TRBV27 to TRBJ1-5, with a possible D match to TRBD1 (6 bases). The V gene lost 8 bases and the J gene lost 6 bases, with 20 bases spanning the gap. This CDR3 has 15 amino acids. The germline CDR1 and CDR2 sequences are MNHEY and SMNVEV (reference sequence). CDR3 bases: TGTGCCAGCCGAGCTGGCAGGGGCCTAATTCAGCCCCAGCATTTT. Translated: CASRAGRGLIQPQHF.

The rearrangement links TRBV4-1 to TRBJ2-2; D might be TRBD1 (5 bases). There are 14 residues in the CDR3. Germline V gene lookup returns CDR1 MGHRA and CDR2 YSYEKL. V shed 3 bases and J shed 7 bases, with 12 bases lying between them. Here the CDR3 DNA reads TGCGCCAGCAGCCATGGGCAGGGCAGCGGGGAGCTGTTTTTT. Amino acids: CASSHGQGSGELFF.

This clonotype was found many times. The gene calls are TRBV20-1 and TRBJ2-3, with 12 bases that match TRBD2. CDR3 length: 13 amino acids. Germline values: CDR1 DFQATT, CDR2 SNEGSKA (reference sequence). The CDR3 DNA follows: TGCAGACCGGGACTAGCGGGCAGGGATACGCAGTATTTT. As protein: CRPGLAGRDTQYF.

This clonotype showed up many times. The chain joins TRBV10-3 to TRBJ1-4; TRBD1 aligns across 8 bases. The CDR3 is 17 amino acids. The V segment lost 4 bases and the J segment 4 bases; nucleotides outside the gene matches: 11. Germline CDR1 reads ENHRY; CDR2 reads SYGVKD. The CDR3 here is CAISAQGARASNEKLFF. In nucleotides, the CDR3 is TGTGCCATCAGTGCGCAGGGGGCGCGGGCGAGTAATGAAAAACTGTTTTTT.

The chain couples TRBV3-1 to TRBJ1-2; a possible D gene is TRBD1 (5 bases). Trimming shortened V by 0 bases and J by 4 bases, and 9 bases separated the two germline ends. Germline CDR1 and CDR2: LGHDT and YNNKEL (reference sequence). This CDR3 contains 14 residues. CDR3 DNA: TGTGCCAGCAGCCAAGAATGGGGGAGCTATGGCTACACCTTC. Translation: CASSQEWGSYGYTF.

A few counts support this clonotype. The rearrangement links TRBV12-3 or TRBV12-4 to TRBJ2-7; TRBD1 is a possible D gene (6 bases). The CDR3 length is 14 residues. V lost 5 bases to trimming and J lost 2 bases, with 13 bases between them. CDR3 sequence reads: CASSIRTATYEQYF. The CDR3 DNA sequence: TGTGCCAGCAGTATTCGGACAGCGACCTACGAGCAGTACTTC.

The V and J genes are TRBV4-1 and TRBJ2-4; D might be TRBD2 (6 bases). Looked up from germline, CDR1 is MGHRA and CDR2 is YSYEKL. Trimming removed 3 bases at V and 10 bases at J, with 13 bases between. This CDR3 region has 13 residues. CDR3 DNA: TGCGCCAGCAGCCAGAATAGCGGTGGAATTCAGTACTTC. Its translation is CASSQNSGGIQYF.

This clonotype was seen only a few times. The chain is built from TRBV12-3 or TRBV12-4 and TRBJ2-3, with no clear D. Trimming cost V 6 bases and J 0 bases, with 10 bases left between them. The CDR3 sequence is 14 residues long. The CDR3, as DNA: TGTGCCAGCAGACGGGCAGTGAGCACAGATACGCAGTATTTT. Amino acid sequence: CASRRAVSTDTQYF.

This clonotype has more than one count but fewer than ten. The chain has TRBV7-2 and TRBJ1-5; D ambiguous. V dropped 1 base and J dropped 1 base, with 8 bases sitting between them. Per the germline V gene, CDR1 is SGHTA and CDR2 is FQGNSA. The length of the CDR3 is 15 residues. The CDR3 DNA is TGTGCCAGCAGCTTAGACACATTAAGCAATCAGCCCCAGCATTTT. It yields the protein CASSLDTLSNQPQHF.

This clonotype appeared many times. The chain carries TRBV5-1 and TRBJ2-7; TRBD2 matches at 8 bases. With 1 base clipped from V and 3 bases from J, the junction kept 0 bases outside the gene matches. This CDR3 is 13 amino acids long. Germline CDR1 is SGHRS and CDR2 is YFSETQ. The CDR3 region has the DNA TGCGCCAGCAGCTTGACTAGCGGCTACGAGCAGTACTTC. Translating gives CASSLTSGYEQYF.

The rearrangement joins TRBV7-9 to TRBJ2-2; 12 bases are shared with TRBD2. Germline CDR1 is SEHNR and CDR2 is FQNEAQ (reference sequence). The ends lost 4 bases at V and 4 bases at J; junction bases unmatched: 7. The CDR3 sequence is 17 residues long. The CDR3, as DNA: TGTGCCAGCAGCTCGACTAGCGGGGGCTATCTCACCGGGGAGCTGTTTTTT. Amino acids: CASSSTSGGYLTGELFF.

This clonotype was observed at least ten times. V is TRBV5-1 and J is TRBJ2-1, with TRBD2 matching 7 bases. After removal of 1 base from V and 6 bases from J, the junction contained 10 bases not matched to a gene. Germline V gene sequence: CDR1 SGHRS, CDR2 YFSETQ. The CDR3 is 16 amino acids. The CDR3 DNA reads as TGCGCCAGCAGCTTGTCCCCAGGCGGGGGATCCAATGAGCAGTTCTTC. Translated, it gives CASSLSPGGGSNEQFF. The full variable domain, completed using reference TRBV5-1 and TRBJ2-1, is KAGVTQTPRYLIKTRGQQVTLSCSPISGHRSVSWYQQTPGQGLQFLFEYFSETQRNKGNFPGRFSGRQFSNSRSEMNVSTLELGDSALYLCASSLSPGGGSNEQFFGPGTRLTVL.

This clonotype has a count of ten or more. This chain links TRBV6-6 with TRBJ1-2, with TRBD1 matching 9 bases. V trimming: 6 bases; J trimming: 4 bases; junction bases outside the gene matches: 3. The V gene's germline CDR1 is MNHNY and CDR2 SVGAGI (reference sequence). The CDR3 is 13 amino acids. The CDR3 region is CASSQDRGYGYTF. The CDR3 region has the DNA TGTGCCAGCAGCCAGGACAGGGGCTATGGCTACACCTTC.

Many counts were recorded for this clonotype. V and J are TRBV12-3 or TRBV12-4 and TRBJ2-3; D is perhaps TRBD2 (6 bases). The CDR3 loop spans 14 amino acids. With 7 bases removed from V and 0 bases from J, the gap between germline ends came to 11 bases. Here the CDR3 DNA reads TGTGCCAGCAACCGAGGAGGGAGCACAGATACGCAGTATTTT. Encoded protein: CASNRGGSTDTQYF.

This clonotype was counted between two and nine times. This chain links TRBV7-2 with TRBJ2-1; 7 nucleotides align to TRBD2. Germline CDR1 is SGHTA and CDR2 is FQGNSA. The CDR3 contains 13 residues. After removal of 8 bases from V and 8 bases from J, the junction contained 9 bases not matched to a gene. For the CDR3, the DNA is TGTGCCAGCTCACGGTTGGGGAGGGATGAGCAGTTCTTC. This sequence encodes CASSRLGRDEQFF.

This clonotype showed up many times. V gene TRBV7-9 combines with J gene TRBJ2-5; D remains ambiguous. The CDR3 runs 12 residues. Germline loops: CDR1 SEHNR, CDR2 FQNEAQ (reference sequence). The V end lost 6 bases, the J end lost 0 bases, and 5 bases lay between the germline ends. The CDR3 reads CASSLYQETQYF. CDR3 nucleotide sequence: TGTGCCAGCAGTTTGTACCAAGAGACCCAGTACTTC.

This clonotype was picked up many times. The chain carries TRBV5-1 and TRBJ2-1; maybe TRBD2 (7 bases). This CDR3 is built from 17 residues. Trimming removed 2 bases at V and 7 bases at J, with 22 bases between. Germline V gives CDR1 SGHRS, CDR2 YFSETQ. CDR3 in DNA: TGCGCCAGCAGCTTAGAGGGGGTACTAGCGCGCTCTAATGAGCAGTTCTTC. Its translation is CASSLEGVLARSNEQFF.

The rearrangement uses TRBV5-1 and TRBJ2-5; TRBD1 is a possible D gene (5 bases). The length of the CDR3 is 16 residues. V lost 0 bases, J lost 4 bases, and 16 bases lay in between. The germline V gene has CDR1 SGHRS and CDR2 YFSETQ. CDR3 DNA sequence: TGCGCCAGCAGCTTGGCCACGGACACTCGAGGAGAGACCCAGTACTTC. Translating gives CASSLATDTRGETQYF. Using reference TRBV5-1 and TRBJ2-5 for the parts outside the CDR3, the full variable domain is KAGVTQTPRYLIKTRGQQVTLSCSPISGHRSVSWYQQTPGQGLQFLFEYFSETQRNKGNFPGRFSGRQFSNSRSEMNVSTLELGDSALYLCASSLATDTRGETQYFGPGTRLLVL.

The rearrangement joins TRBV11-2 to TRBJ2-3, with TRBD2 as a possible D gene (6 bases). Germline CDR1 SGHAT, CDR2 FQNNGV. V lost 7 bases to trimming and J lost 5 bases, with 13 bases between them. The length of the CDR3 is 13 residues. The CDR3 here is CASTQGGRDTQYF. The CDR3 nucleotides are TGTGCCAGCACCCAAGGAGGGCGAGATACGCAGTATTTT.

This clonotype showed up many times. This rearrangement joins TRBV12-3 or TRBV12-4 to TRBJ2-3; TRBD1 aligns across 7 bases. Losses at the gene ends were 6 bases for V and 0 bases for J; bases not matched to a gene: 9. CDR3 size: 16 residues. CDR3 loop: CASRAPTGSSTDTQYF. CDR3 nucleotides: TGTGCCAGCAGAGCCCCGACAGGGTCCAGCACAGATACGCAGTATTTT.

The chain combines TRBV7-8 with TRBJ2-5; D ambiguous. CDR1 SGHVS and CDR2 FQNEAQ come from the germline V gene. V was clipped by 0 bases and J by 2 bases, with 7 bases between them. The CDR3 consists of 14 residues. CDR3 loop: CASSLATAQETQYF. CDR3 coding DNA: TGTGCCAGCAGCTTAGCTACAGCTCAAGAGACCCAGTACTTC.

This chain joins TRBV5-6 and TRBJ2-5; 8 nucleotides agree with TRBD1. The length of the CDR3 is 14 residues. The J segment lost 4 bases and the V segment lost 4 bases, leaving 6 bases of the junction unmatched. In germline, CDR1 is SGHDT, CDR2 YYEEEE. CDR3 in DNA: TGTGCCAGCAGCCTGGACAGGGTCACAGAGACCCAGTACTTC. It encodes CASSLDRVTETQYF. The full variable domain, its missing parts supplied by reference TRBV5-6 and TRBJ2-5, is DAGVTQSPTHLIKTRGQQVTLRCSPKSGHDTVSWYQQALGQGPQFIFQYYEEEERQRGNFPDRFSGHQFPNYSSELNVNALLLGDSALYLCASSLDRVTETQYFGPGTRLLVL.

V and J are TRBV21-1 and TRBJ2-1; TRBD1 is taken as the D call from the table, unchecked against the DNA. TRBV21-1 is a pseudogene. The CDR3 is made up of 15 amino acids. The CDR3, as DNA: TGTGCCAGCAGCTTGACCTTCTTAGGGGACAATGAGCAGTTCTTC. Translation gives CASSLTFLGDNEQFF.